What follows are 28 T cell receptor beta chains derived from one specimen sequenced in a study of T-cell reconstitution after alpha-beta-depleted transplantation in children. Unique molecular identifiers were used in preparing the TCRbeta library. TCRdb re-analysed the PCR reads in MiXCR, keeping a single row per CDR3 protein. There are about 690,000 distinct CDR3 sequences in the sample; 16% occur only once, and over 0.95% lies in the top ten. Sequences were derived from PBMCs from the stem cell graft donor, sampled from the stem cell graft. These TCRs come from a human donor who donated a stem cell graft to a child with acute myeloid leukemia.

This clonotype was seen repeatedly, ten times or more. This chain uses TRBV20-1 with TRBJ2-7; the D is unclear. Trimming took off 6 bases at V and 3 bases at J, with 21 bases between the two ends. CDR3 length equals 15 residues. From germline, CDR1 is DFQATT and CDR2 SNEGSKA (reference sequence). CDR3 sequence reads: CSALNPDSSLYEQYF. The CDR3 region has the DNA TGCAGTGCCCTTAATCCAGACTCCTCCCTCTACGAGCAGTACTTC.

This clonotype was picked up many times. The chain combines TRBV7-3 with TRBJ2-1; a weak D match, TRBD1 (5 bases). Germline V CDR1 and CDR2: SGHTA, FQGTGA. The CDR3 has 14 amino acids. V was trimmed by 4 bases and J by 1 base, leaving 8 bases between them. CDR3 sequence reads: CASSSSGSYNEQFF. In DNA form, the CDR3 reads TGTGCCAGCAGCTCATCAGGGTCCTACAATGAGCAGTTCTTC.

This clonotype came up a few times. The genes are TRBV10-3 and TRBJ1-1; 10 bases match TRBD1. V lost 0 bases to trimming and J lost 11 bases; unmatched junction nucleotides: 9. This CDR3 is 15 amino acids long. Germline assignment: CDR1 ENHRY and CDR2 SYGVKD. The CDR3 region is CAISESSGTGVLAFF. CDR3 bases: TGTGCCATCAGTGAGTCGAGTGGGACAGGGGTACTGGCTTTCTTT.

In this sample, this clonotype turned up a few times. The chain has TRBV7-9 and TRBJ2-3, with D perhaps matching TRBD2 (5 bases). V was shortened by 4 bases and J by 0 bases, with 11 bases between the two germline ends. Looked up from germline, CDR1 is SEHNR and CDR2 is FQNEAQ (reference sequence). The CDR3 totals 15 residues. The chain's CDR3 is CASSSSGISTDTQYF. The DNA of the CDR3 is TGTGCCAGCAGCTCCAGCGGTATAAGCACAGATACGCAGTATTTT.

This clonotype was recorded a few times. The CDR3 nucleotides read TGTGCCAGCAGACGACAGGGGGTCTCCTACGAGCAGTACTTC. Protein sequence: CASRRQGVSYEQYF. The chain couples TRBV12-3 or TRBV12-4 to TRBJ2-7; 9 bases are a match to TRBD1. Trimming cost V 6 bases and J 0 bases; bases outside gene matches: 3. The CDR3 consists of 14 residues.

This clonotype was detected only a few times. This rearrangement joins TRBV7-6 to TRBJ1-6; D gene ambiguous. Trimming removed 5 bases from V and 11 bases from J, with 10 bases in between. Germline lookup yields CDR1 SGHVS and CDR2 FNYEAQ. The CDR3 runs to 12 residues. This chain's CDR3 is CASSRPDAPLHF. The CDR3 coding sequence is TGTGCCAGCAGCCGACCGGATGCACCCCTCCACTTT. The whole variable domain, remainder taken from reference TRBV7-6 and TRBJ1-6, is GAGVSQSPRYKVTKRGQDVALRCDPISGHVSLYWYRQALGQGPEFLTYFNYEAQQDKSGLPNDRFSAERPEGSISTLTIQRTEQRDSAMYRCASSRPDAPLHFGNGTRLTVT.

This clonotype has just a few counts. V usage is TRBV21-1 and J usage is TRBJ2-7. TRBV21-1 is flagged as a pseudogene. There are 12 residues in the CDR3. The CDR3 reads CASSNSDYEQYF. The DNA of the CDR3 is TGTGCCAGCAGCAATAGTGACTACGAGCAGTACTTC.

This clonotype was observed at least ten times. The chain has TRBV18 and TRBJ2-7, with 8 bases that match TRBD1. V was clipped by 4 bases and J by 5 bases; unmatched bases: 7. Germline CDR1 KGHSH, CDR2 LQKENI. The CDR3 has 14 amino acids. The CDR3 DNA reads as TGTGCCAGCTCACTTCAAACAGGGGGTGACGAGCAGTACTTC. Translation gives CASSLQTGGDEQYF.

This clonotype was seen ten or more times. The chain has TRBV10-3 and TRBJ2-1; D gene unclear. There are 14 residues in the CDR3. V dropped 4 bases and J dropped 0 bases, with 7 bases sitting between them. Germline V gene lookup returns CDR1 ENHRY and CDR2 SYGVKD. CDR3 DNA: TGTGCCATCAGTGGCCAAAGCTCCTACAATGAGCAGTTCTTC. This sequence encodes CAISGQSSYNEQFF.

The chain carries TRBV5-1 and TRBJ2-3, with a tentative D call TRBD2 (6 bases). V lost 3 bases and J lost 1, with 21 bases in between. CDR3 length: 18 residues. The V gene's germline CDR1 is SGHRS and CDR2 YFSETQ. The CDR3 DNA is TGCGCCAGCAGCTCCCGGGAGACGGCGAAGTGGGGCACAGATACGCAGTATTTT. Translation gives CASSSRETAKWGTDTQYF. Variable domain in full (rest from reference TRBV5-1 and TRBJ2-3): KAGVTQTPRYLIKTRGQQVTLSCSPISGHRSVSWYQQTPGQGLQFLFEYFSETQRNKGNFPGRFSGRQFSNSRSEMNVSTLELGDSALYLCASSSRETAKWGTDTQYFGPGTRLTVL.

This clonotype was seen ten or more times. The V and J genes are TRBV5-6 and TRBJ2-7, with 8 bases aligning to TRBD1. Trimming at V came to 4 bases and at J to 2 bases, leaving 11 bases not matched to a gene. The CDR3 contains 16 residues. Germline CDR1 reads SGHDT; CDR2 reads YYEEEE. The CDR3 reads CASSADHRGSPYEQYF. CDR3 in DNA: TGTGCCAGCAGCGCCGATCACAGGGGGTCGCCCTACGAGCAGTACTTC.

V is TRBV6-1 and J is TRBJ1-1; D is possibly TRBD1 (5 bases). The germline V gene encodes CDR1 MNHNS and CDR2 SASEGT. This CDR3 has 14 residues. The V and J ends lost 0 bases and 4 bases respectively, with 9 bases between them. The CDR3 region is CASSEAWGSTEAFF. In nucleotides, the CDR3 is TGTGCCAGCAGTGAAGCTTGGGGGAGCACTGAAGCTTTCTTT.

The chain's CDR3 is CASSLGLRLNQPQHF. For the CDR3, the DNA is TGTGCCAGCAGCCTTGGGCTCCGACTTAATCAGCCCCAGCATTTT. The J gene is TRBJ1-5, the V gene TRBV4-2; unclear D gene. The CDR3 contains 15 residues. Germline CDR1 and CDR2: LGHNA and YNFKEQ. The V gene lost 4 bases and the J gene lost 4 bases, with 14 bases spanning the gap.

This clonotype was counted only a few times. Here the CDR3 reads CASSFAPSYEQYV. DNA of the CDR3: TGTGCCAGCAGCTTTGCTCCCTCCTACGAGCAGTACGTC. The chain carries TRBV7-8 and TRBJ2-7; the D is unclear. Germline CDR1 SGHVS, CDR2 FQNEAQ. The CDR3 has 13 residues. Trimming removed 3 bases at V and 0 bases at J, with 6 bases between.

This clonotype occurred a few times. The genes are TRBV12-3 or TRBV12-4 and TRBJ1-1, with TRBD1 as a possible D gene (5 bases). The V gene lost 4 bases and the J gene lost 4 bases, with 16 bases spanning the gap. This CDR3 is 15 amino acids long. CDR3 bases: TGTGCCAGCAGTTCCGCGGGGGGGATGGGCACTGAAGCTTTCTTT. It encodes CASSSAGGMGTEAFF.

This clonotype was counted at least ten times. The chain uses TRBV29-1 and TRBJ2-3, with D possibly called TRBD1 or TRBD2 (6 bases each). Germline V lookup: CDR1 SQVTM, CDR2 ANQGSEA. Trimming took 7 bases from V and 0 from J, leaving 17 bases between them. The CDR3 is made up of 15 amino acids. CDR3 bases: TGCAGCGCCCAACCGTCGGGGGCCAGCACAGATACGCAGTATTTT. Its translation is CSAQPSGASTDTQYF.

V is TRBV6-2 or TRBV6-3 and J is TRBJ2-1; TRBD2 is a possible D gene (7 bases). There are 15 residues in the CDR3. With 7 bases removed from V and 5 bases from J, the gap between germline ends came to 18 bases. Germline CDR1 and CDR2: MNHEY and SVGEGT. The CDR3 sequence is CASTMGGATNNEQFF. The CDR3 nucleotides are TGTGCCAGCACCATGGGGGGGGCTACCAACAATGAGCAGTTCTTC.

The rearrangement joins TRBV28 to TRBJ2-6; a weak D match, TRBD2 (6 bases). The CDR3 has 13 residues. V lost 6 bases to trimming and J lost 4 bases, with 7 bases between them. The germline CDR1 and CDR2 sequences are MDHEN and SYDVKM. Written as DNA, the CDR3 is TGTGCCAGCAGGGAGGGGGGGGCCAACGTCCTGACTTTC. Translated, it gives CASREGGANVLTF.

The chain carries TRBV28 and TRBJ1-5, with a weak D call TRBD1 (6 bases). Trimming stripped 4 bases from V and 3 bases from J, with 10 bases between. The CDR3 runs to 14 residues. Germline CDR1 MDHEN, CDR2 SYDVKM. CDR3 region: CASSSDSHNQPQHF. The CDR3 coding sequence is TGTGCCAGCAGTTCGGACAGCCACAATCAGCCCCAGCATTTT.

Note on this clonotype: Possible read error: a much larger clone is one base away. The rearrangement joins TRBV20-1 to TRBJ2-1; no definite D call. The germline V gene encodes CDR1 DFQATT and CDR2 SNEGSKA (reference sequence). V lost 1 base, J lost 8 bases, and 15 bases lay in between. This CDR3 has 14 amino acids. DNA of the CDR3: TGCAGTGCTAGAGTACCGGCCTTTGGGGATGAGCAGTTCTTC. Its protein product is CSARVPAFGDEQFF.

The chain employs TRBV4-2 and TRBJ2-1; 10 nucleotides agree with TRBD2. J was trimmed by 4 bases and V by 3 bases; bases with no gene match: 3. CDR3 length: 15 residues. Germline V gene data show CDR1 as LGHNA and CDR2 as YNFKEQ. The CDR3 sequence: CASSHLAGVYNEQFF. CDR3 sequence (DNA): TGTGCCAGCAGCCACCTAGCGGGGGTTTACAATGAGCAGTTCTTC.

The table lists this clonotype with many counts. Compared with germline, one end of the junction differs, possibly owing to a read error. V and J are TRBV7-6 and TRBJ1-1; D not certain. CDR1 and CDR2 (germline): SGHVS, FNYEAQ. The CDR3 sequence is 12 residues long. The CDR3: CASSLGSGGAFF. CDR3 in DNA: TGTGCCAGCAGTTTAGGATCAGGTGGAGCTTTCTTT.

This clonotype was observed at least ten times. The rearrangement uses TRBV6-6 and TRBJ2-1, with D hard to call. The CDR3 has 11 amino acids. The V end lost 4 bases, the J end lost 9 bases, and 7 bases lay between the germline ends. Germline values: CDR1 MNHNY, CDR2 SVGAGI (reference sequence). CDR3 loop: CASSWAAEQFF. Written as DNA, the CDR3 is TGTGCCAGCAGTTGGGCAGCTGAGCAGTTCTTC.

This clonotype has ten or more counts. The genes are TRBV5-1 and TRBJ1-1, with 7 bases aligning to TRBD1. The CDR3 is 15 residues long. Germline V CDR1 and CDR2: SGHRS, YFSETQ. Trimming took 5 bases from V and 0 from J; bases not matched to a gene: 7. CDR3 residues: CASSLTGKVNTEAFF. The CDR3 nucleotides read TGCGCCAGCAGTCTGACAGGGAAAGTGAACACTGAAGCTTTCTTT. The variable domain in full, with the rest retrieved from reference TRBV5-1 and TRBJ1-1, is KAGVTQTPRYLIKTRGQQVTLSCSPISGHRSVSWYQQTPGQGLQFLFEYFSETQRNKGNFPGRFSGRQFSNSRSEMNVSTLELGDSALYLCASSLTGKVNTEAFFGQGTRLTVV.

This clonotype was seen only a few times. The chain couples TRBV4-3 to TRBJ2-1; D not resolved. This CDR3 is built from 14 residues. Germline lookup yields CDR1 LGHNA and CDR2 YSLEER. V lost 3 bases and J 7 bases, leaving 13 bases between the germline ends. This chain's CDR3 is CASSHTPLGNEQFF. The CDR3 region has the DNA TGCGCCAGCAGCCACACACCACTGGGGAATGAGCAGTTCTTC.

This clonotype was picked up many times. The V gene is TRBV9, the J gene TRBJ2-7; TRBD2 might be the D (5 bases). Germline V gene data show CDR1 as SGDLS and CDR2 as YYNGEE. V lost 4 bases to trimming and J lost 7 bases, with 15 bases between them. CDR3 length: 13 amino acids. The CDR3 here is CASSPRRGGEQYF. In nucleotides, the CDR3 is TGTGCCAGCAGCCCTCGCCGGGGTGGGGAGCAGTACTTC. Full variable domain (rest looked up from reference TRBV9 and TRBJ2-7): DSGVTQTPKHLITATGQRVTLRCSPRSGDLSVYWYQQSLDQGLQFLIQYYNGEERAKGNILERFSAQQFPDLHSELNLSSLELGDSALYFCASSPRRGGEQYFGPGTRLTVT.

This chain connects TRBV4-3 to TRBJ1-2, with D perhaps TRBD1 (5 bases). The germline gives CDR1 LGHNA, CDR2 YSLEER. CDR3 length: 13 residues. V dropped 4 bases and J dropped 8 bases, with 14 bases sitting between them. DNA for the CDR3: TGCGCCAGCAGCCCGCCCGGGGCTGACGGCTACACCTTC. Protein product: CASSPPGADGYTF.

The sample holds a few counts of this clonotype. The genes are TRBV10-3 and TRBJ2-6, with a tentative D call TRBD1 (5 bases). Germline V gene sequence: CDR1 ENHRY, CDR2 SYGVKD. The CDR3 sequence is 16 residues long. Trimming removed 9 bases from V and 0 bases from J, with 15 bases in between. CDR3 DNA sequence: TGTGCCATTTCAAGGGGTGAGGTCTCTGGGGCCAACGTCCTGACTTTC. The encoded protein is CAISRGEVSGANVLTF.